The clone carrying this T cell receptor (beta chain) was detected only once. Trimming at V came to 1 base and at J to 4 bases, leaving 2 bases not matched to a gene. CDR1 and CDR2 (germline): LNHDA, SQIVND (reference sequence). The CDR3 sequence is 14 residues long. The data stem from a study of shared clonotypes between healthy human individuals. Genomic DNA (from each subset) was split evenly across several immunoSEQ plates. Only in-frame clones appear in the TCRdb table, and some are missing; sequencing was by immunoSEQ multiplex PCR. The sample has over 850,000 clones; 70% to 80% are singletons. The chain is built from TRBV19 and TRBJ1-1; the match to TRBD1 covers 8 bases. The receptor was derived from a man in his late teens or twenties in good health. Some clones in this sample may be carry-over from other donors' samples. Sequencing used memory CD4+ T cells from PBMCs. Subset specified: CD45RA-negative fraction. CDR3 nucleotide sequence: TGTGCCAGTAGTATAGGAACAGGGGGCACTGAAGCTTTCTTT. Its translation: CASSIGTGGTEAFF.